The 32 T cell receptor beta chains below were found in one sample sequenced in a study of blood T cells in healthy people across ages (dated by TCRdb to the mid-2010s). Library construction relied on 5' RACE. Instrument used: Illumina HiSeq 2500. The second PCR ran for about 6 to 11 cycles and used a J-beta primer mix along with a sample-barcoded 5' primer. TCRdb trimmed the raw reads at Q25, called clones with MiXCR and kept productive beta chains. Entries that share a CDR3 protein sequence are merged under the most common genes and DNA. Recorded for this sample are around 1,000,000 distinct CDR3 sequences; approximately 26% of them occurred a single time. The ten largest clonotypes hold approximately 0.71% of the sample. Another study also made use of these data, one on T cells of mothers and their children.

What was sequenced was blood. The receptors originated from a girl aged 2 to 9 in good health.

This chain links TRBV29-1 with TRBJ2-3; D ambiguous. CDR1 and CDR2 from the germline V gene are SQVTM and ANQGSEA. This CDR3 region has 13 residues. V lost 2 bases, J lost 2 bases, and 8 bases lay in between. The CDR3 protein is CSVESRYTDTQYF. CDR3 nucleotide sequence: TGCAGCGTTGAATCCAGGTACACAGATACGCAGTATTTT.

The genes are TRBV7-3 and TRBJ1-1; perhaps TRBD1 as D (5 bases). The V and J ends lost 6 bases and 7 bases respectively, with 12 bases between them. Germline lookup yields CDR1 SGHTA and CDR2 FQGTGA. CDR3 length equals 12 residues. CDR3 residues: CASRPSGGEAFF. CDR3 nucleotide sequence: TGTGCCAGCAGACCCTCGGGGGGTGAAGCTTTCTTT. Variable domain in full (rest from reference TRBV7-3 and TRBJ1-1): GAGVSQTPSNKVTEKGKYVELRCDPISGHTALYWYRQSLGQGPEFLIYFQGTGAADDSGLPNDRFFAVRPEGSVSTLKIQRTERGDSAVYLCASRPSGGEAFFGQGTRLTVV.

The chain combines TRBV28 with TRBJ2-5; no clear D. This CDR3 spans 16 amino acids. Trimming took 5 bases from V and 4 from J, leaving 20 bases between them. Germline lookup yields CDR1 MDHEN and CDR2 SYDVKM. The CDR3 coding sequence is TGTGCCAGCAGTCTACGTGGGTCGGGTTCGAGAGAGACCCAGTACTTC. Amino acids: CASSLRGSGSRETQYF.

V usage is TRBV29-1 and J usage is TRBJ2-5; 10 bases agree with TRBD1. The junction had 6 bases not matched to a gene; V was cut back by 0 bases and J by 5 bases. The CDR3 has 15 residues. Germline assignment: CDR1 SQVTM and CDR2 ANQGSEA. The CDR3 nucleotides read TGCAGCGTTGAAGATGACAGGGGGCCTGGGGAGACCCAGTACTTC. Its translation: CSVEDDRGPGETQYF.

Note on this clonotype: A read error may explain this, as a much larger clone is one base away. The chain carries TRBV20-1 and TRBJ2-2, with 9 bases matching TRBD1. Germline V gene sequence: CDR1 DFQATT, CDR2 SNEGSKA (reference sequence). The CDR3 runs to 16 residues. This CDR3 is CSAGDKTGGLTGELFF. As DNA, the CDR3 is TGCAGTGCTGGAGATAAAACAGGGGGCTTAACCGGGGAGCTGTTTTTT.

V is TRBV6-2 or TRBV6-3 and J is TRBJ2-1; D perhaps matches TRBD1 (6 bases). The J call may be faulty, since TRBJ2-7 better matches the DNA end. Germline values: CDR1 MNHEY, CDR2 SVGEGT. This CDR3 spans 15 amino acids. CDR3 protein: CASSYSEGVAYEQYF. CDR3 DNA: TGTGCCAGCAGTTACTCCGAGGGGGTGGCCTACGAGCAGTACTTC.

Written as DNA, the CDR3 is TGTGCCAGCAGCTTAGGCGACGGGCCGGAGACCCAGTACTTC. It translates to CASSLGDGPETQYF. The rearrangement links TRBV7-6 to TRBJ2-5; no clear D. Germline lookup yields CDR1 SGHVS and CDR2 FNYEAQ. Trimming removed 1 base at V and 5 bases at J, with 11 bases between. The CDR3 is 14 amino acids.

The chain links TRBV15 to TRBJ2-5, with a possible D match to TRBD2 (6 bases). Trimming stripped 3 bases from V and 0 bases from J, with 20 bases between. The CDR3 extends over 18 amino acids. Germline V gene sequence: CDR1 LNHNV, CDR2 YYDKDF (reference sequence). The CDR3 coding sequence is TGTGCCACCAGCAGGGGGGGACCTTTTTACAGCCACCAAGAGACCCAGTACTTC. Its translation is CATSRGGPFYSHQETQYF.

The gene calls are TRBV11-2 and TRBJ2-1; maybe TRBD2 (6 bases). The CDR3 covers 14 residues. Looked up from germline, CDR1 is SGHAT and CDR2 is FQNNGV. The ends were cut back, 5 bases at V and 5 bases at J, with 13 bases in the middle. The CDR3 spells CASSILADDNEQFF. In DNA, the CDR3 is TGTGCCAGCAGCATATTAGCGGATGACAATGAGCAGTTCTTC.

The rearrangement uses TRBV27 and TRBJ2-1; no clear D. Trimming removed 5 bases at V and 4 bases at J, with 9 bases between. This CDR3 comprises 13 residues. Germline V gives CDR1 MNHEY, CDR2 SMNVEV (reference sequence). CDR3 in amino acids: CASSTADYNEQFF. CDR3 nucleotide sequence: TGTGCCAGCAGTACCGCCGATTACAATGAGCAGTTCTTC.

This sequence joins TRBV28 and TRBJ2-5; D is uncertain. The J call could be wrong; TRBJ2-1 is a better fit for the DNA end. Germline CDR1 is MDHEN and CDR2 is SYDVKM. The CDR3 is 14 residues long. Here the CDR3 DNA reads TGTGCCAGCAGTCCAGACATCCTTCAACATGAGCAGTTCTTC. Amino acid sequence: CASSPDILQHEQFF.

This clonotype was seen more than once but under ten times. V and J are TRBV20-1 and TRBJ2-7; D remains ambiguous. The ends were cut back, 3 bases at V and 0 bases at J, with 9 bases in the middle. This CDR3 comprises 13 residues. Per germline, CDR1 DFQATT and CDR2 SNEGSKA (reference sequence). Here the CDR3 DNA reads TGCAGTGCTAGCCATCCGGCCTCCTACGAGCAGTACTTC. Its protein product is CSASHPASYEQYF.

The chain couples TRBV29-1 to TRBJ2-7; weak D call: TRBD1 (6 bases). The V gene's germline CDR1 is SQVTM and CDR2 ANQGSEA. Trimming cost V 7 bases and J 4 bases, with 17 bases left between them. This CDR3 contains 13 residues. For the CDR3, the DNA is TGCAGCGGAATCCTAAGGGGGATGTACGAGCAGTACTTC. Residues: CSGILRGMYEQYF.

CDR3 bases: TGTGCCAGCAGCGTAGTTGAGGGAAGGATCAATGAGCAGTTCTTC. It encodes CASSVVEGRINEQFF. The gene calls are TRBV9 and TRBJ2-1, with a weak D call TRBD2 (5 bases). The V end lost 0 bases, the J end lost 6 bases, and 13 bases lay between the germline ends. This CDR3 comprises 15 residues. CDR1 and CDR2 (germline): SGDLS, YYNGEE. The full variable domain, with the rest looked up from reference TRBV9 and TRBJ2-1, is DSGVTQTPKHLITATGQRVTLRCSPRSGDLSVYWYQQSLDQGLQFLIQYYNGEERAKGNILERFSAQQFPDLHSELNLSSLELGDSALYFCASSVVEGRINEQFFGPGTRLTVL.

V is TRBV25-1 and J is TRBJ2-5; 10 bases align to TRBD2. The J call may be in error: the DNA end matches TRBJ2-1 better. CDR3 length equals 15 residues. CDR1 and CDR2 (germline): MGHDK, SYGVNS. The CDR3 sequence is CASSGEREGSNEQFF. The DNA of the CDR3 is TGTGCCAGCAGTGGTGAGCGGGAGGGAAGCAATGAGCAGTTCTTC.

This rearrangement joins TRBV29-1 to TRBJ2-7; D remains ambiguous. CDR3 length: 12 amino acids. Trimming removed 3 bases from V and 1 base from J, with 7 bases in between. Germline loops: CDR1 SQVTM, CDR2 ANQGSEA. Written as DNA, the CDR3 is TGCAGCGTTGACACTGAATCCTACGAGCAGTACTTC. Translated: CSVDTESYEQYF.

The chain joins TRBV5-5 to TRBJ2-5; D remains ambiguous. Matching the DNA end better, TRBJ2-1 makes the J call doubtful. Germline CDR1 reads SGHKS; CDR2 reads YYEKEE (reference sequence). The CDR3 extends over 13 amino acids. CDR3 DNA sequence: TGTGCCAGCAGCTCTCCTGCCTACAATGAGCAGTTCTTC. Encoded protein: CASSSPAYNEQFF.

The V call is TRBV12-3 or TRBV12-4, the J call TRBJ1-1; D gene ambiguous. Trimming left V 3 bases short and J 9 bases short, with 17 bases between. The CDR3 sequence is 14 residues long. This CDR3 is CASSFSQKYRKAFF. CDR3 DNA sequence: TGTGCCAGCAGTTTCTCCCAAAAATATCGAAAAGCTTTCTTT.

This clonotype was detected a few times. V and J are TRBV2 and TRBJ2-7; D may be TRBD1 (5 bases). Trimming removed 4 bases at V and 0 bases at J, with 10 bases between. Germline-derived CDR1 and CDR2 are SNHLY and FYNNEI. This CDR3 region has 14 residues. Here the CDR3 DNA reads TGTGCCAGCAGTGGCAGGGCTCTCTCCTACGAGCAGTACTTC. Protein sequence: CASSGRALSYEQYF.

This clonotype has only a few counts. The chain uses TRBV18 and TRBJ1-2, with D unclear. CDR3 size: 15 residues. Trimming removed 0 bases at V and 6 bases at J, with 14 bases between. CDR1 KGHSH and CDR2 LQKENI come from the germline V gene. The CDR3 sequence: CASSPPGYPPDGYTF. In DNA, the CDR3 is TGTGCCAGCTCACCACCGGGATACCCGCCTGATGGCTACACCTTC.

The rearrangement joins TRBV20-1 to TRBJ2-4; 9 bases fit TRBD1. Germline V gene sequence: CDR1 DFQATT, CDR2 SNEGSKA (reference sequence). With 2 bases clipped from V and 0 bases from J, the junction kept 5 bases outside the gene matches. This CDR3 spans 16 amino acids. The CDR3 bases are TGCAGTGCTAGAAGACAGGGGGTGCTAGCCAAAAACATTCAGTACTTC. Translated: CSARRQGVLAKNIQYF.

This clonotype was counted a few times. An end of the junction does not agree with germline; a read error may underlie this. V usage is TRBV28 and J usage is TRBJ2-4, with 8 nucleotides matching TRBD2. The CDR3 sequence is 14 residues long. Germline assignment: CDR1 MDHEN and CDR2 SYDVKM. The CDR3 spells CASRSRREGYIQHF. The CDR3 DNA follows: TGTGCCAGCAGGTCTCGTCGGGAGGGCTACATTCAGCACTTC.

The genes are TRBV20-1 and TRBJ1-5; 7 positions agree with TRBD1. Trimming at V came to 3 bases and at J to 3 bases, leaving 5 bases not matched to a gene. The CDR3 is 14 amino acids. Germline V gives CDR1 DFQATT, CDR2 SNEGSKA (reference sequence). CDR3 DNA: TGCAGTGCTAGTTCAGGGGGTCCCAATCAGCCCCAGCATTTT. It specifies CSASSGGPNQPQHF.

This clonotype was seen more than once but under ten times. The chain's CDR3 is CASSDGSPYGYTF. The CDR3 DNA reads TGTGCCAGCAGCGACGGCAGCCCCTATGGCTACACCTTC. The V call is TRBV7-3, the J call TRBJ1-2; D uncertain. The CDR3 loop spans 13 amino acids. V lost 5 bases to trimming and J lost 4 bases, with 11 bases between them. Per germline, CDR1 SGHTA and CDR2 FQGTGA.

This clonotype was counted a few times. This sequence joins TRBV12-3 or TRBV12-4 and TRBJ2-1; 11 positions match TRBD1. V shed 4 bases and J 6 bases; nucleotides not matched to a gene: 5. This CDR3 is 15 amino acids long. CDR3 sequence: CASSYWGQGVNEQFF. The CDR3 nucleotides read TGTGCCAGCAGTTATTGGGGACAGGGGGTCAATGAGCAGTTCTTC.

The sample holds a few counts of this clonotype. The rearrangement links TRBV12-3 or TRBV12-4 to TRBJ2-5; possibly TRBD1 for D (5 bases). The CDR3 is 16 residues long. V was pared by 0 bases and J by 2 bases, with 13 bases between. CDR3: CASSLARPGRQETQYF. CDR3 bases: TGTGCCAGCAGTTTAGCGCGTCCAGGGCGGCAAGAGACCCAGTACTTC.

CDR3: CASSQESGFGYTF. CDR3 DNA: TGCGCCAGCAGCCAAGAGTCCGGGTTTGGCTACACCTTC. V and J are TRBV4-3 and TRBJ1-2, with unresolved D. V dropped 0 bases and J dropped 7 bases, with 9 bases sitting between them. CDR1 and CDR2 (germline): LGHNA, YSLEER. This CDR3 comprises 13 residues.

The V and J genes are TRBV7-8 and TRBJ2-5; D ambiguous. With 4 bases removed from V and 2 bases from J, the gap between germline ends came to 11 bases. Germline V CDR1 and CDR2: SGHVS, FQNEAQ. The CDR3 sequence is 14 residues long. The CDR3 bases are TGTGCCAGCAGCTCCCCGGTGCCGCAAGAGACCCAGTACTTC. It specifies CASSSPVPQETQYF.

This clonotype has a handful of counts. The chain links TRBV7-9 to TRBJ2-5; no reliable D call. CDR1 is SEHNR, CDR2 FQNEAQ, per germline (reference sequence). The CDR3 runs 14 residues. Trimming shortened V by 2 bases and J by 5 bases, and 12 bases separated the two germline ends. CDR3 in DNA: TGTGCCAGCAGCTTAAAGGGTATCTGGGAGACCCAGTACTTC. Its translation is CASSLKGIWETQYF.

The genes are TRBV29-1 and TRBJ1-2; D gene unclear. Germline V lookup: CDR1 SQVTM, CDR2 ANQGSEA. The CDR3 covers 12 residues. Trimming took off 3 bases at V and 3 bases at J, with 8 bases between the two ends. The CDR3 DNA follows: TGCAGCGTTGAGCCGGAGGACTATGGCTACACCTTC. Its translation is CSVEPEDYGYTF. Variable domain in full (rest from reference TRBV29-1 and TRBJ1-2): SAVISQKPSRDICQRGTSLTIQCQVDSQVTMMFWYRQQPGQSLTLIATANQGSEATYESGFVIDKFPISRPNLTFSTLTVSNMSPEDSSIYLCSVEPEDYGYTFGSGTRLTVV.

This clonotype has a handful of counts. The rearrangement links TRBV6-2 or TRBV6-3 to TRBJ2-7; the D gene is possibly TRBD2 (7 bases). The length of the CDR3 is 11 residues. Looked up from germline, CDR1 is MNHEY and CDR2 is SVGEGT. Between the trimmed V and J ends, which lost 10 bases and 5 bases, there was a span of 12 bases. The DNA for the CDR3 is TGTGCCACGGGGGGCTGGCACGAGCAGTACTTC. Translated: CATGGWHEQYF.

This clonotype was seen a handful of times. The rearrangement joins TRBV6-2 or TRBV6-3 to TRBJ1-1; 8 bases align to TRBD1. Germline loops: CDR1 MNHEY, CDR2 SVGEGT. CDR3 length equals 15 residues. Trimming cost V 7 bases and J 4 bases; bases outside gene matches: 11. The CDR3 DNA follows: TGTGCCAGCAACGACAGGACAGGGAGAGGCACTGAAGCTTTCTTT. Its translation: CASNDRTGRGTEAFF.